The rows below give T cell receptor beta chains drawn from one sample of a study of cytomegalovirus exposure and HLA in healthy donors. Libraries were prepared by immunoSEQ multiplex PCR; TCRdb keeps only in-frame clonotypes and omits some of them. The table records approximately 300,000 clones, almost 85% of them present only once. Source material: PBMCs. The receptors derive from a woman between 40 and 55 years old in good health and CMV-seropositive. Both conserved end residues are part of each CDR3. D genes are given only for firm matches. Size is stated for part of the rows, as once, few or many counts, or as a class when the clone is expanded.

V,D,J,size,DNA,CDR3
TRBV11-3,TRBD1,TRBJ2-7,.,TGTGCCAGCAGCCGGGACAGGGGGTACGAGCAGTACTTC,CASSRDRGYEQYF
TRBV5-4,.,TRBJ2-7,.,TGTGCCAGCAGCCCGGGGGGACAGGTTAGCTCCTACGAGCAGTACTTC,CASSPGGQVSSYEQYF
TRBV5-5,TRBD1,TRBJ2-7,.,TGTGCCAGCAGCTCGACAGGGGGCTGGTGGGAGCAGTACTTC,CASSSTGGWWEQYF
TRBV27,TRBD1,TRBJ1-5,.,TGTGCCAGCAGTTCGTCAGGGGGCCAGCCCCAGCATTTT,CASSSSGGQPQHF
TRBV19,TRBD1,TRBJ1-1,.,TGTGCCAGTAGTATTGGGGGACAGGGACACACTGAAGCTTTCTTT,CASSIGGQGHTEAFF
TRBV18,TRBD2,TRBJ2-2,.,TGTGCCAGCTCAGCGGGACTAGCGGGCACCGGGGAGCTGTTTTTT,CASSAGLAGTGELFF
TRBV11-2,TRBD1,TRBJ1-3,.,TGTGCCAGCAGCTTAGGAGGGACAGGCGGAAACACCATATATTTT,CASSLGGTGGNTIYF
TRBV6-4,.,TRBJ2-3,.,TGTGCCAGCAGTAGCTACTACGGAGCAGATACGCAGTATTTT,CASSSYYGADTQYF
TRBV28,TRBD2,TRBJ2-7,few,TGTGCCCTATCGAGGGGGACTAGCGGGAGCAACGAGCAGTACTTC,CALSRGTSGSNEQYF
TRBV2,.,TRBJ2-1,.,TGTGCCAGCAGTGAAGAGACTAGTAACAATGAGCAGTTCTTC,CASSEETSNNEQFF
TRBV7-3,TRBD2,TRBJ2-5,.,TGTGCCAGCAGCTTAGTGGGTGGGACTAGCGGGAGCACCCAGTACTTC,CASSLVGGTSGSTQYF
TRBV6-5,TRBD2,TRBJ2-1,.,TGTGCCAGCAGTTTCGGGACTAGTGGGGTTAATGAGCAGTTCTTC,CASSFGTSGVNEQFF
TRBV4-2,TRBD2,TRBJ2-7,.,TGTGCCAGCAGCTCCATAGCGGGAGTGTTTGTCTACGAGCAGTACTTC,CASSSIAGVFVYEQYF
TRBV27,.,TRBJ2-2,.,TGTGCCAGCAGTTACCAAGCGGTAACGAACACCGGGGAGCTGTTTTTT,CASSYQAVTNTGELFF
TRBV27,.,TRBJ2-1,few,TGTGCCAGCAGTCCGGGGGGCGGAGGGATCTACAATGAGCAGTTCTTC,CASSPGGGGIYNEQFF
TRBV2,.,TRBJ1-4,few,TGTGCCAGCAGTGAGAGGCCTAATGAAAAACTGTTTTTT,CASSERPNEKLFF
TRBV9,TRBD2,TRBJ2-3,.,TGTGCCAGCAGCGTTCTAGCGGGAGGGATCACAGATACGCAGTATTTT,CASSVLAGGITDTQYF
TRBV5-1,TRBD2,TRBJ2-3,.,TGCGCCAGCAGCTTGGATGGCGGGAGAACAGATACGCAGTATTTT,CASSLDGGRTDTQYF
TRBV28,.,TRBJ1-4,.,TGTGCCAGCACTGGGGGCGAGGGGGAAAAACTGTTTTTT,CASTGGEGEKLFF
TRBV5-1,TRBD1,TRBJ1-1,.,TGCGCCAGCAGCCCAGGACAGGGGTTGTACACTGAAGCTTTCTTT,CASSPGQGLYTEAFF
TRBV4-3,.,TRBJ1-2,.,TGCGCCAGCAGCCAAGTGATCATCAGGGGAGCCGAGCCTAACTATGGCTACACCTTC,CASSQVIIRGAEPNYGYTF
TRBV19,TRBD1,TRBJ2-7,few,TGTGCCAGTAGAACCGGGACAGGGGCCCCCTACGAGCAGTACTTC,CASRTGTGAPYEQYF
TRBV5-6,TRBD2,TRBJ2-7,few,TGTGCCAGCAGCTCCTGGCAGGCTAGCGGGATACTTTACGAGCAGTACTTC,CASSSWQASGILYEQYF
TRBV4-3,TRBD2,TRBJ2-7,.,TGCGCCAGCAGCCAAGAGACTAGCGGGACCTACGAGCAGTACTTC,CASSQETSGTYEQYF
TRBV21-1,.,TRBJ2-7,.,TGTGCCAGCAGCAAAGACAGGGGTCAAGCACGCGAGCAGTACTTC,CASSKDRGQAREQYF
TRBV28,.,TRBJ2-1,.,TGTGCCAGCCTCCCAGGGGGAGGACCCTACAATGAGCAGTTCTTC,CASLPGGGPYNEQFF
TRBV5-8,TRBD2,TRBJ2-5,.,TGTGCCAGCAGCTCGGCCTCGGGAGGGCCCTGGGAGACCCAGTACTTC,CASSSASGGPWETQYF
TRBV6-1,.,TRBJ1-5,.,TGTGCCAGCACGAATCAGGGGTGGGGGAATCAGCCCCAGCATTTT,CASTNQGWGNQPQHF
TRBV10-2,.,TRBJ2-7,.,TGCGCCAGCAGGGAAAGCGGGACAAGCGAGCAGTACTTC,CASRESGTSEQYF
TRBV12-5,TRBD1,TRBJ2-1,once,TGTGCTAGTGGCCAGACAGGGGATGAGCAGTTCTTC,CASGQTGDEQFF
TRBV10-2,.,TRBJ2-1,once,TGCGCCAGCCGACGGACATTTTCTCATGAGCAGTTCTTC,CASRRTFSHEQFF
TRBV29-1,.,TRBJ1-3,.,TGCAGCGTGACAGAAGGGGTCCTTACTGGAAACACCATATATTTT,CSVTEGVLTGNTIYF
TRBV4-1,.,TRBJ2-7,.,TGCGCCAGCAGCCAAGGTGTAGGACAAAGCTACGAGCAGTACTTC,CASSQGVGQSYEQYF
TRBV18,TRBD1,TRBJ1-2,.,TGTGCCAGCTCCCAGGGGACAGGGGGTGATGGCTACACCTTC,CASSQGTGGDGYTF
TRBV18,TRBD1,TRBJ2-1,.,TGTGCCAGCTCACCATTAGAGACAGGGGGCTACAATGAGCAGTTCTTC,CASSPLETGGYNEQFF
TRBV7-8,TRBD2,TRBJ2-7,.,TGTGCCAGCAGCGGCAAGCAAGCGGGAGCATCATACGAGCAGTACTTC,CASSGKQAGASYEQYF
TRBV5-1,.,TRBJ2-1,.,TGCGCCAGCAGCCCCCGACTTCAGTTCAGCTCCTTCAATGAGCAGTTCTTC,CASSPRLQFSSFNEQFF
TRBV11-2,TRBD2,TRBJ2-1,.,TGTGCCAGCAGCTGGAGGGGCGGGAGATTCCATGAGCAGTTCTTC,CASSWRGGRFHEQFF
TRBV7-9,.,TRBJ2-3,.,TGTGCCAGCAGCTTAGCGGGAGTGAATACGCAGTATTTT,CASSLAGVNTQYF
TRBV15,.,TRBJ2-7,.,TGTGCCACCAGCTCAGGGACCTACGAGCAGTACTTC,CATSSGTYEQYF
TRBV5-1,TRBD2,TRBJ2-3,.,TGCGCCAGCAGCTTGGCAGGTGCGGGAGGGCCCCCAGATACGCAGTATTTT,CASSLAGAGGPPDTQYF
TRBV5-1,.,TRBJ1-1,.,TGCGCCAGCAGCTTGGAGGGAGAGAACACTGAAGCTTTCTTT,CASSLEGENTEAFF
TRBV6-1,.,TRBJ2-7,.,TGTGCCAGCAGCTCCAGGGACATTAGCTACGAGCAGTACTTC,CASSSRDISYEQYF
TRBV5-6,TRBD1,TRBJ1-2,.,TGTGCCAGCAGCTTGCCGACAGGGGCCTATGGCTACACCTTC,CASSLPTGAYGYTF
TRBV30,.,TRBJ2-5,few,TGTGCCTGGAGCCTTAGAGAGACCCAGTACTTC,CAWSLRETQYF
TRBV9,TRBD2,TRBJ2-7,.,TGTGCCAGCAGCGTAGCTACAAGCGGGACGAACTTAAACTACGAGCAGTACTTC,CASSVATSGTNLNYEQYF
TRBV21-1,.,TRBJ2-4,.,TGTGCCAGCAGCAATTTTAGGGCTCGGATAATGGCCCAACTAGCGCTGGCCAAAAACATTCAGTACTTC,CASSNFRARIMAQLALAKNIQYF
TRBV2,TRBD2,TRBJ2-5,.,TGTGCCAGCACCAGAGTCACGGGAGGGGGAGAGACCCAGTACTTC,CASTRVTGGGETQYF
TRBV25-1,TRBD1,TRBJ1-1,.,TGTGCCAGCAGTGGGACAGGGTTCATGAACACTGAAGCTTTCTTT,CASSGTGFMNTEAFF
TRBV4-3,TRBD2,TRBJ2-3,.,TGCGCCAGCAGCCAACTCCTCAGACCTAGCGGGAGGTCGCCAGATACGCAGTATTTT,CASSQLLRPSGRSPDTQYF
TRBV5-4,.,TRBJ2-7,.,TGTGCCAGCAGCTTGGCAGCGGAGGGCTACGAGCAGTACTTC,CASSLAAEGYEQYF
TRBV27,TRBD2,TRBJ2-2,once,TGTGCCAGCAGTCGACTAGCGGGTTTCGGCGGGGAGCTGTTTTTT,CASSRLAGFGGELFF
TRBV29-1,.,TRBJ2-5,few,TGCAGCGTCACCCGGGATCAAGAGACCCAGTACTTC,CSVTRDQETQYF
TRBV2,.,TRBJ1-2,.,TGTGCCAGCAGGGGGGGGGAAGGGTTTTACTATGGCTACACCTTC,CASRGGEGFYYGYTF
TRBV7-3,.,TRBJ2-1,.,TGTGCCAGCAGCTTAAGCTCCCAGGGGGAGCAGTTCTTC,CASSLSSQGEQFF
TRBV13,TRBD1,TRBJ2-1,once,TGTGCCAGCAGCCACGGGACAGGGGGCTGGAATGAGCAGTTCTTC,CASSHGTGGWNEQFF
TRBV6-5,.,TRBJ1-6,.,TGTGCCAGCAGTTACTCGTTGGGGGCTGCTTCACCCCTCCACTTT,CASSYSLGAASPLHF
TRBV28,.,TRBJ2-7,few,TGTGCCAGCAGACGGGAAGACTACGAGCAGTACTTC,CASRREDYEQYF
TRBV10-3,TRBD2,TRBJ2-1,once,TGTGCCATCAGTGAACTAGCGGGGGCCAATGAGCAGTTCTTC,CAISELAGANEQFF